Listed below are T cell receptor beta chains from one sample, sequenced in a study of T cell responses to AZD1222 COVID-19 vaccine. Produced via immunoSEQ multiplex PCR; TCRdb's table is partial and in-frame only. The sample records about 150,000 clones, roughly 94% being singletons. This specimen consisted of peripheral blood, obtained on day 0 of AZD1222 vaccination. These TCRs come from an adult in good health. CDR3s include the opening cysteine and the closing phenylalanine or tryptophan. D genes are given only for firm matches. Not every row has a clone size; where given, it reads once, few, many or a size class.

>TRBJ1-6|NA|NA|TRBV28
TGTGCCAGCACCTTACCAACTGGACGCCCAGGCTCCTATAATTCACCCCTCCACTTT
CASTLPTGRPGSYNSPLHF
>TRBJ2-1|NA|NA|TRBV19
TGTGCCAGTAGTATTGGATCATACAATGAGCAGTTCTTC
CASSIGSYNEQFF
>TRBJ2-2|TRBD1|NA|TRBV7-9
TGTGCCAGCAGCTTAGTGGCAGGGGGTCCCGGGGAGCTGTTTTTT
CASSLVAGGPGELFF
>TRBJ1-2|TRBD1|NA|TRBV12-5
TGTGCTAGTGGTTTGGTACGAAAGGACAGGGGAAATGGCTACACCTTC
CASGLVRKDRGNGYTF
>TRBJ1-2|NA|NA|TRBV6-5
TGTGCCAGCAGCTACAGGTCAATACGGGGCGGCTACACCTTC
CASSYRSIRGGYTF
>TRBJ1-5|NA|NA|TRBV19
TGTGCCAGTAGCCGAAATAGCAATCAGCCCCAGCATTTT
CASSRNSNQPQHF
>TRBJ1-4|TRBD1|NA|TRBV5-8
TGTGCCAGCAGTAGGACAGGTCGAATAGGTGAAAAACTGTTTTTT
CASSRTGRIGEKLFF
>TRBJ1-1|NA|once|TRBV5-1
TGCGCCAGCAGCTTGATGGCAGGCGCTGAAGCTTTCTTT
CASSLMAGAEAFF
>TRBJ1-1|NA|once|TRBV7-9
TGTGCCAGCAGCTGGGACCCGGTGAGGGGCACTGAAGCTTTCTTT
CASSWDPVRGTEAFF
>TRBJ1-1|NA|NA|TRBV7-9
TGTGCCAGCAGCTTTACTGGTGGGCCTGAAGCTTTCTTT
CASSFTGGPEAFF
>TRBJ1-2|NA|NA|TRBV15
TGTGCCACCAGCAGAGATCGCGGACGGGACCCGCATGGCTACACCTTC
CATSRDRGRDPHGYTF
>TRBJ2-2|NA|NA|TRBV12-3/TRBV12-4
TGTGCCAGCAGTCCGGTGAACACCGGGGAGCTGTTTTTT
CASSPVNTGELFF
>TRBJ2-3|TRBD2|NA|TRBV4-1
TGCGCCAGCAGCCAAGTTCAGCGGGGGCCCCCAGATACGCAGTATTTT
CASSQVQRGPPDTQYF
>TRBJ1-5|NA|once|TRBV7-9
TGTGCCAGCAGCGTTGGGACAAATAGCAATCAGCCCCAGCATTTT
CASSVGTNSNQPQHF
>TRBJ1-2|NA|NA|TRBV24-1
TGTGCCACCAGTGACAACAGGGCTGGCTACACCTTC
CATSDNRAGYTF
>TRBJ1-2|NA|NA|TRBV5-6
TGTGCCAGCAGCCAGCCGGACGCTACTAACTATGGCTACACCTTC
CASSQPDATNYGYTF
>TRBJ1-3|NA|NA|TRBV7-2
TGTGCCAGCAGCTTAGGGAACTCTGGAAACACCATATATTTT
CASSLGNSGNTIYF
>TRBJ2-5|NA|NA|TRBV6-5
TGTGCCAGCGCGAGACGGGACCAAGAGACCCAGTACTTC
CASARRDQETQYF
>TRBJ1-2|NA|NA|TRBV18
TGTGCCAGCTCATCAAACCGGGACATTTCTAACTATGGCTACACCTTC
CASSSNRDISNYGYTF
>TRBJ1-4|NA|NA|TRBV6-5
TGTGCCAGCAGAAGGACCGGGACTAATGAAAAACTGTTTTTT
CASRRTGTNEKLFF
>TRBJ2-3|TRBD2|NA|TRBV3-1/TRBV3-2
TGTGCCAGCAGCCGGGGACTAGCGGGAGTGCCAGATACGCAGTATTTT
CASSRGLAGVPDTQYF
>TRBJ1-5|TRBD1|NA|TRBV28
TGTGCCAGCAGTGCCGGGACAGGGGCTCAGCCCCAGCATTTT
CASSAGTGAQPQHF
>TRBJ1-2|NA|NA|TRBV10-1
TGCGCCAGCAGCGACGGGACCAACTATGGCTACACCTTC
CASSDGTNYGYTF
>TRBJ1-6|NA|few|TRBV7-9
TGTGCCAGCAGCTTAGATCCGCTAACTAATTCACCCCTCCACTTT
CASSLDPLTNSPLHF
>TRBJ2-1|TRBD2|NA|TRBV7-2
TGTGCCAGCAGCTTGCGGCGGGAGGGTTACAATGAGCAGTTCTTC
CASSLRREGYNEQFF
>TRBJ2-2|TRBD2|NA|TRBV4-3
TGCGCCAGCAGCCGGTGGGCTAGCGGGAGGGGCACCGGGGAGCTGTTTTTT
CASSRWASGRGTGELFF